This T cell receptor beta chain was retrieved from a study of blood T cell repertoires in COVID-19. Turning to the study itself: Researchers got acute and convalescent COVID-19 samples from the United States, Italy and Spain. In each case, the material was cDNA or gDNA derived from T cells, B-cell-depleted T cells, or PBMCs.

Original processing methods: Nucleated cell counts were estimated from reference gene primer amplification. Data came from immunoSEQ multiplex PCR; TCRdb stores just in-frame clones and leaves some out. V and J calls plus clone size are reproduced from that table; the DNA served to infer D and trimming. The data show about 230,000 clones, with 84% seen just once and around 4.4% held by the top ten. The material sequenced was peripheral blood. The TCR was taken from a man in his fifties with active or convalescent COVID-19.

CDR3 sequence: CASARGNQPQHF. The CDR3 DNA reads TGTGCCAGTGCCAGGGGGAATCAGCCCCAGCATTTT. The chain is built from TRBV19 and TRBJ1-5, with TRBD1 matching 7 bases. The J segment lost 4 bases and the V segment lost 8 bases, leaving 2 bases of the junction unmatched. Germline CDR1 reads LNHDA; CDR2 reads SQIVND (reference sequence). The CDR3 consists of 12 residues.